This TCR beta chain was found in a study of shared clonotypes between healthy human individuals. The assay was immunoSEQ multiplex PCR, and TCRdb's table has in-frame clones only and misses some. The data hold around 1.1 million clones, with about 80% observed a single time. Caucasian adults residing in Nashville, Tennessee made up all the donors. The study separated CD4+ cells into CD45RA+ naive and CD45RA-negative memory subsets. Study outcomes and limitations: Roughly 5% was the fraction of naive CD4 clonotypes found shared across a few donors.

Germline-derived CDR1 and CDR2 are LNHDA and SQIVND (reference sequence). V lost 9 bases and J lost 2; bases outside the gene matches: 7. The CDR3 spans 13 residues. On this clone: Its antigen is undetermined.

V and J are TRBV19 and TRBJ2-7; 7 nucleotides line up with TRBD1. This receptor was taken from a young man in good health. Some clones in this sample may be carry-over from other donors' samples. The sequenced sample consisted of memory CD4+ T cells from PBMCs. Sample subset: CD45RA-negative fraction. CDR3 nucleotides: TGTGCCAGCCGGAAGGGGACAGCCTACGAGCAGTACTTC. Translated: CASRKGTAYEQYF.